This T cell receptor (beta chain) was sequenced in a study of shared clonotypes between healthy human individuals. Study context: Ranging from 18 to 49 in age, donors were a couple of women and a few men. Overall study results and limits: Naive CD4 clonotypes were shared across a few donors at roughly 5.3%.

Splitting the CD4+ cells yielded a CD45RA+ naive subset and a CD45RA-negative memory subset. Method: immunoSEQ multiplex PCR; TCRdb's copy keeps in-frame clones and lacks some. The data show around 1.4 million clones, approximately 98.5% seen once. Comments on this clone: The target antigen is unknown.

From germline, CDR1 is WNHNN and CDR2 SYGVQD (reference sequence). Trimming removed 1 base from V and 1 base from J; junction bases left unmatched: 4. This CDR3 is 16 amino acids long. Sequenced sample: naive CD4+ T cells sorted from blood. Specified subset: CD45RA+ positively selected. This receptor was obtained from a man in his thirties or forties in good health. This chain uses TRBV10-1 with TRBJ2-3, with 8 bases matching TRBD2. In DNA form, the CDR3 reads TGCGCCAGCAGTGAGTTAGCGGGAAGGGGCACAGATACGCAGTATTTT. As protein: CASSELAGRGTDTQYF.